These 12 T cell receptor beta chains share one sample of origin, sequenced in a study of shared clonotypes between healthy human individuals. Repertoires were generated with immunoSEQ multiplex PCR, while TCRdb's copy carries only in-frame clones and drops some. The table records more than 1 million clones, roughly 74% of them present only once. The source material was memory CD4+ T cells from PBMCs. Indicated subset: CD45RA-negative fraction. These receptors all stem from a man aged 18 to 30 in good health. Some clones in this sample may be carry-over from other donors' samples.

The chain employs TRBV5-4 and TRBJ2-1, with 8 bases identical to TRBD2. V lost 3 bases, J lost 2 bases, and 10 bases stayed unmatched. CDR1 SGHNT and CDR2 YYREEE come from the germline V gene (reference sequence). There are 17 residues in the CDR3. Written as DNA, the CDR3 is TGTGCCAGCAGCTCAACCCGATGGCGGGAGGCCTACAATGAGCAGTTCTTC. Its translation: CASSSTRWREAYNEQFF.

V usage is TRBV4-3 and J usage is TRBJ2-3, with 9 bases identical to TRBD2. CDR3 length: 16 residues. Looked up from germline, CDR1 is LGHNA and CDR2 is YSLEER. Trimming removed 0 bases from V and 7 bases from J; junction bases left unmatched: 8. Here the CDR3 DNA reads TGCGCCAGCAGCCAAGATAACGCGGCGGGGGGGAATACGCAGTATTTT. It translates to CASSQDNAAGGNTQYF.

The chain joins TRBV18 to TRBJ2-3; 7 nucleotides agree with TRBD1. With V trimmed by 3 bases and J by 3 bases, 3 bases remained unmatched. There are 14 residues in the CDR3. Germline CDR1 KGHSH, CDR2 LQKENI. The CDR3 nucleotides read TGTGCCAGCTCACCGACAGGGAGAACAGATACGCAGTATTTT. The encoded protein is CASSPTGRTDTQYF.

The chain combines TRBV11-3 with TRBJ2-3; D may be TRBD1 (5 bases). The CDR3 runs 15 residues. In germline, CDR1 is SGHNT, CDR2 YENEEA. V shed 5 bases and J shed 0 bases, with 12 bases lying between them. Here the CDR3 reads CASSPGLGSTDTQYF. The CDR3 nucleotides are TGTGCCAGCAGCCCAGGGCTTGGGAGCACAGATACGCAGTATTTT.

CDR3 nucleotides: TGTGCCAGCAAGAGGGAGGAGGAGACCCAGTACTTC. Protein product: CASKREEETQYF. The chain couples TRBV2 to TRBJ2-5, with D possibly TRBD2 on 6 matching bases. Trimming took 7 bases from V and 5 from J, leaving 11 bases between them. Germline CDR1 SNHLY, CDR2 FYNNEI. The length of the CDR3 is 12 residues.

The chain combines TRBV5-1 with TRBJ2-7; 9 bases map to TRBD1. CDR3 size: 16 residues. The trim removed 4 bases at V and 4 bases at J, leaving 12 bases unmatched. Germline CDR1 and CDR2: SGHRS and YFSETQ. The CDR3 sequence: CASSPRGRTGAYEQYF. Written as DNA, the CDR3 is TGCGCCAGCAGCCCCCGGGGGAGGACAGGGGCTTACGAGCAGTACTTC.

V and J are TRBV7-2 and TRBJ2-2, with TRBD2 identical over 8 bases. This CDR3 is built from 15 residues. V shed 5 bases and J 3 bases; nucleotides not matched to a gene: 5. Germline CDR1 reads SGHTA; CDR2 reads FQGNSA. The CDR3 loop reads CASSKAGAHTGELFF. CDR3 DNA sequence: TGTGCCAGCAGCAAAGCGGGAGCGCACACCGGGGAGCTGTTTTTT.

V and J are TRBV5-5 and TRBJ2-1; 8 bases are shared with TRBD2. The CDR3 is made up of 16 amino acids. CDR1 is SGHKS and CDR2 is YYEKEE in the germline V gene (reference sequence). Trimming took 0 bases from V and 5 from J; bases not matched to a gene: 7. This CDR3 reads CASSLGPTSADNEQFF. The CDR3 DNA is TGTGCCAGCAGCTTGGGCCCGACTAGCGCAGACAATGAGCAGTTCTTC.

A few counts support this clone. V is TRBV7-9 and J is TRBJ1-1, with 8 bases identical to TRBD1. The V gene's germline CDR1 is SEHNR and CDR2 FQNEAQ (reference sequence). This CDR3 is 14 amino acids long. V lost 2 bases and J lost 5; bases outside the gene matches: 4. The CDR3 nucleotides read TGTGCCAGCAGCTTACAGGGGGCGCGAACTGAAGCTTTCTTT. Translation gives CASSLQGARTEAFF.

This clone was seen just once. The chain combines TRBV6-5 with TRBJ2-3; D unclear. CDR1 MNHEY and CDR2 SVGAGI come from the germline V gene. The CDR3 has 11 residues. V was pared by 10 bases and J by 2 bases, with 7 bases between. The CDR3 DNA follows: TGTGCCACCTCTATCACAGATACGCAGTATTTT. It codes for CATSITDTQYF.

The chain combines TRBV5-4 with TRBJ2-3; D might be TRBD2 (5 bases). Between the trimmed V and J ends, which lost 1 base and 5 bases, there was a span of 14 bases. The CDR3 is made up of 15 amino acids. Germline CDR1 reads SGHNT; CDR2 reads YYREEE (reference sequence). The CDR3, as DNA: TGTGCCAGCAGCTTGACCCGGGAACCTGAAGATACGCAGTATTTT. Its protein product is CASSLTREPEDTQYF.

V is TRBV7-9 and J is TRBJ1-4; 9 bases map to TRBD1. The J segment lost 7 bases and the V segment lost 3 bases, leaving 6 bases of the junction unmatched. The CDR3 contains 15 residues. Germline V gene data show CDR1 as SEHNR and CDR2 as FQNEAQ (reference sequence). CDR3 amino acids: CASSLLGTGSEKLFF. CDR3 DNA: TGTGCCAGCAGCTTGCTGGGGACAGGGTCTGAAAAACTGTTTTTT.